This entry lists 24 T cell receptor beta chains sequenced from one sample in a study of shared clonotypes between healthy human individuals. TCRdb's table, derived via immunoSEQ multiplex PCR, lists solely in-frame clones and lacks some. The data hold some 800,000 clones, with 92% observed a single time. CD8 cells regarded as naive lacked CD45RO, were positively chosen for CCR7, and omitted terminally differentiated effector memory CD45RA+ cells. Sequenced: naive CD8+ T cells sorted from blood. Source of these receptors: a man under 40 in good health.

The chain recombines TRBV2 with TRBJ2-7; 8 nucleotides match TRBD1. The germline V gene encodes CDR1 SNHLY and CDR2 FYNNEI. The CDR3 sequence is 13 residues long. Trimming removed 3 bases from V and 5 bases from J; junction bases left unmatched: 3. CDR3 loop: CASSDRGRDEQYF. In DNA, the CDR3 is TGTGCCAGCAGTGACAGGGGGCGAGACGAGCAGTACTTC. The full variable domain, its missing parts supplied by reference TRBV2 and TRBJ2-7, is EPEVTQTPSHQVTQMGQEVILRCVPISNHLYFYWYRQILGQKVEFLVSFYNNEISEKSEIFDDQFSVERPDGSNFTLKIRSTKLEDSAMYFCASSDRGRDEQYFGPGTRLTVT.

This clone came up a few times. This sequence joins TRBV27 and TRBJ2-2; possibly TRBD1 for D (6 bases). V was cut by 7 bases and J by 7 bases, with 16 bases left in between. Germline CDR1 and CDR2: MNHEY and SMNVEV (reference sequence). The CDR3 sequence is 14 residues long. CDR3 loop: CASTVLGGRGELFF. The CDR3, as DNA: TGTGCCAGCACGGTACTAGGGGGTCGCGGGGAGCTGTTTTTT.

DNA for the CDR3: TGCGCCAGCAGGGGGGACTTCCTATACAATGAGCAGTTCTTC. It yields the protein CASRGDFLYNEQFF. V and J are TRBV10-2 and TRBJ2-1, with D perhaps matching TRBD2 (6 bases). CDR1 and CDR2 (germline): WSHSY, SAAADI. The V end was cut by 6 bases, the J end by 4 bases, with 13 bases between. This CDR3 has 14 amino acids.

The CDR3 protein is CASSSRGLADTQYF. The CDR3 coding sequence is TGTGCCAGCAGCTCAAGAGGGTTGGCAGATACGCAGTATTTT. The V and J genes are TRBV7-3 and TRBJ2-3, with D possibly being TRBD2 (5 bases). The length of the CDR3 is 14 residues. Germline V lookup: CDR1 SGHTA, CDR2 FQGTGA. Trimming stripped 4 bases from V and 4 bases from J, with 12 bases between.

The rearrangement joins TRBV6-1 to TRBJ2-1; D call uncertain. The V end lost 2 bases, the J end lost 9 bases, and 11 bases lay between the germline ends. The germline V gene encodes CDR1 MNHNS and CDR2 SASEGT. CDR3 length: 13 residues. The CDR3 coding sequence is TGTGCCAGCAGTGAAATGGGGTGGGGTGAGCAGTTCTTC. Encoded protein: CASSEMGWGEQFF.

The CDR3 DNA follows: TGTGCCAGCAGTTGGGCGGGAGTTGTTGGCGAGCAGTTCTTC. Its translation: CASSWAGVVGEQFF. The rearrangement links TRBV28 to TRBJ2-1, with 7 bases matching TRBD2. Germline values: CDR1 MDHEN, CDR2 SYDVKM. The CDR3 contains 14 residues. After removal of 4 bases from V and 10 bases from J, the junction contained 10 bases not matched to a gene.

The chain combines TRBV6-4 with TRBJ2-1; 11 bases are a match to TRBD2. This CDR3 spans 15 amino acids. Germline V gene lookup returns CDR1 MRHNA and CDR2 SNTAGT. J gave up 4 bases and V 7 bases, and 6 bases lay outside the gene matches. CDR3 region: CASKLAGGRYNEQFF. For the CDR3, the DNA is TGTGCCAGCAAGCTAGCGGGAGGACGGTACAATGAGCAGTTCTTC.

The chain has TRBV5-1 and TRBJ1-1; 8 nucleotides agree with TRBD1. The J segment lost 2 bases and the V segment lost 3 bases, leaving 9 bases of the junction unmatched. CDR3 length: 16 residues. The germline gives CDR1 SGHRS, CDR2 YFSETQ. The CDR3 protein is CASSSGSTGVNTEAFF. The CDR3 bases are TGCGCCAGCAGCTCCGGATCGACAGGGGTAAACACTGAAGCTTTCTTT.

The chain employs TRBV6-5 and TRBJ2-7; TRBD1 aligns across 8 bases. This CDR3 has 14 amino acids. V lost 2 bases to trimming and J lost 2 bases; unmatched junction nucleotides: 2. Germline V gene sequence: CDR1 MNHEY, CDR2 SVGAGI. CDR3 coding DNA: TGTGCCAGCAGTTACAGGACAGGGCCCTACGAGCAGTACTTC. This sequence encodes CASSYRTGPYEQYF.

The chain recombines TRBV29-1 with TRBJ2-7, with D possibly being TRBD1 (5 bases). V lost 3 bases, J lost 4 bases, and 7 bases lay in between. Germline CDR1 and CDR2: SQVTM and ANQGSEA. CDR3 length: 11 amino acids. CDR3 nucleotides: TGCAGCGTTGAGACAGATTACGAGCAGTACTTC. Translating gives CSVETDYEQYF.

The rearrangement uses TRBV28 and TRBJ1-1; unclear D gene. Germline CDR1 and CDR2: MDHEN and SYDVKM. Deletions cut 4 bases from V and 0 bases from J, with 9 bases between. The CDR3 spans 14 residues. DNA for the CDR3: TGTGCCAGCAGTTATCGTAGCGTGAACACTGAAGCTTTCTTT. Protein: CASSYRSVNTEAFF.

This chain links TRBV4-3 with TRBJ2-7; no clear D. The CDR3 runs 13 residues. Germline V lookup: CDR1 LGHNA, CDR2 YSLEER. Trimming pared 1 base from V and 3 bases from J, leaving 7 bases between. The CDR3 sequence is CASSQGADYEQYF. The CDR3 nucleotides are TGCGCCAGCAGCCAAGGGGCCGACTACGAGCAGTACTTC.

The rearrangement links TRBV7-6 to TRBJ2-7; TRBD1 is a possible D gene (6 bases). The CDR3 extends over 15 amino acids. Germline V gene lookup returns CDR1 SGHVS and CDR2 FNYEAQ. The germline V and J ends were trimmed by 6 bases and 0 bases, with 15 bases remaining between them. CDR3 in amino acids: CASSKDRDTSYEQYF. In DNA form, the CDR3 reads TGTGCCAGCAGTAAGGACCGGGACACCTCCTACGAGCAGTACTTC.

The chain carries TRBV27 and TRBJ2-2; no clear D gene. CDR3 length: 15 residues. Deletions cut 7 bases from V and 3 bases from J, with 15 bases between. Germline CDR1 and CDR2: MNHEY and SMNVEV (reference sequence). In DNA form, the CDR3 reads TGTGCCAGCACCCTACCCCCGACGTACACCGGGGAGCTGTTTTTT. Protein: CASTLPPTYTGELFF.

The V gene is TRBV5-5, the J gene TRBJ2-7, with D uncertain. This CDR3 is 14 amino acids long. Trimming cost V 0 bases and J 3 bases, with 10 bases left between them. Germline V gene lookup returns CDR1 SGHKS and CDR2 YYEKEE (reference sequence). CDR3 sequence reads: CASSLEGNGYEQYF. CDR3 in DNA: TGTGCCAGCAGCTTGGAAGGGAACGGCTACGAGCAGTACTTC. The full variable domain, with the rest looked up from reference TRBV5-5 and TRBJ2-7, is DAGVTQSPTHLIKTRGQQVTLRCSPISGHKSVSWYQQVLGQGPQFIFQYYEKEERGRGNFPDRFSARQFPNYSSELNVNALLLGDSALYLCASSLEGNGYEQYFGPGTRLTVT.

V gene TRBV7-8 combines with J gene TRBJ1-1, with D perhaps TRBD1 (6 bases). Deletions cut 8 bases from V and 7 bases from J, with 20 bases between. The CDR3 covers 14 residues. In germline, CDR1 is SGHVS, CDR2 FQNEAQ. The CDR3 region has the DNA TGTGCCAGCTCCCGTCCATCGGGGGGCGATGAAGCTTTCTTT. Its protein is CASSRPSGGDEAFF.

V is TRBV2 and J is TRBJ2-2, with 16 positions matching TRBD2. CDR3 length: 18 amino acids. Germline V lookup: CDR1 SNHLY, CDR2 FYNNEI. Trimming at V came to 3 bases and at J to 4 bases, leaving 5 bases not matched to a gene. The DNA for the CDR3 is TGTGCCAGCAGTGAGTGGGGACTAGCGGGAGGGCCCACCGGGGAGCTGTTTTTT. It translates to CASSEWGLAGGPTGELFF.

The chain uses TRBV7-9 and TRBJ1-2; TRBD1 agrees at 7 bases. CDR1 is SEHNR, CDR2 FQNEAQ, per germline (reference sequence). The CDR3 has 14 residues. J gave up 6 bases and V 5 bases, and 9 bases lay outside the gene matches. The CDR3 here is CASSRQGVSHGYTF. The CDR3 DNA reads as TGTGCCAGCAGCCGACAGGGCGTCTCTCATGGCTACACCTTC. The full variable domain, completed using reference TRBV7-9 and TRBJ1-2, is DTGVSQNPRHKITKRGQNVTFRCDPISEHNRLYWYRQTLGQGPEFLTYFQNEAQLEKSRLLSDRFSAERPKGSFSTLEIQRTEQGDSAMYLCASSRQGVSHGYTFGSGTRLTVV.

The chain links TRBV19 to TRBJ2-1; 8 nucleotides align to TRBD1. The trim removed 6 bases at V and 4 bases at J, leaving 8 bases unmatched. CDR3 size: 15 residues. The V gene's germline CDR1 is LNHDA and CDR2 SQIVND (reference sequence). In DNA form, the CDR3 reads TGTGCCAGTAGAGTGAAGGGACAGGCTTACAATGAGCAGTTCTTC. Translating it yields CASRVKGQAYNEQFF.

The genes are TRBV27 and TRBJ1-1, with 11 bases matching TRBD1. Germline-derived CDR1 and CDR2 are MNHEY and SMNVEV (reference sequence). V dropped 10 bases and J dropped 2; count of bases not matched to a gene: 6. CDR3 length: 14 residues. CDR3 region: CATRTGGFNTEAFF. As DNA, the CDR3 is TGTGCCACCCGGACAGGGGGCTTCAACACTGAAGCTTTCTTT.

The CDR3 sequence: CASSFVGVGPYEQYF. The DNA for the CDR3 is TGTGCCAGCAGTTTTGTAGGGGTTGGGCCCTACGAGCAGTACTTC. The V gene is TRBV28, the J gene TRBJ2-7, with D possibly being TRBD1 (5 bases). This CDR3 has 15 amino acids. V dropped 3 bases and J dropped 2 bases, with 14 bases sitting between them. Germline-derived CDR1 and CDR2 are MDHEN and SYDVKM.

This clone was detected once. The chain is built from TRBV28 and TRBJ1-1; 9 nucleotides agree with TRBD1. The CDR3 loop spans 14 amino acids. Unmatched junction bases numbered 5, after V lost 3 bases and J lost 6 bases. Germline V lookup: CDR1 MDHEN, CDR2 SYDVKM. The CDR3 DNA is TGTGCCAGCAGTTTTTGGACAGGGGCTTCTGAAGCTTTCTTT. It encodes CASSFWTGASEAFF.

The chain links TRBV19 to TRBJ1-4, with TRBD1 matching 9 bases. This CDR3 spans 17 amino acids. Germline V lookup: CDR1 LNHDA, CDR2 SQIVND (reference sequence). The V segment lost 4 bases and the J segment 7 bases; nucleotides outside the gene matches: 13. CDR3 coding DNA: TGTGCCAGTAGTAAACTCGGACAGGGGTATGCGAGTGAAAAACTGTTTTTT. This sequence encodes CASSKLGQGYASEKLFF.

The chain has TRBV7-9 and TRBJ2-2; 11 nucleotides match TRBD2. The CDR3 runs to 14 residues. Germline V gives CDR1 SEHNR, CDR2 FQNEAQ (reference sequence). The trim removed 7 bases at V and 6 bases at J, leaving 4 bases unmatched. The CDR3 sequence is CASTYSGRAGELFF. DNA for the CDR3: TGTGCCAGCACCTATAGCGGGAGGGCCGGGGAGCTGTTTTTT.